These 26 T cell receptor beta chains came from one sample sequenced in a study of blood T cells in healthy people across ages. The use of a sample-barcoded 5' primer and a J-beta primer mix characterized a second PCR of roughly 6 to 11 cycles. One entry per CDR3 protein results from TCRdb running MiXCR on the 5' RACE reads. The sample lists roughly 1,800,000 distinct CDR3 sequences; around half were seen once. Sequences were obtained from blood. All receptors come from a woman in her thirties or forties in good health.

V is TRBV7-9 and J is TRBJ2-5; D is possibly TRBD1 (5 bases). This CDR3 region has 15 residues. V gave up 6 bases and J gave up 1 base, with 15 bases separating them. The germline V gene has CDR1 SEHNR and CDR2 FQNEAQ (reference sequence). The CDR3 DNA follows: TGTGCCAGCAGTTCGACAAGGGGTGGCCAAGAGACCCAGTACTTC. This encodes CASSSTRGGQETQYF.

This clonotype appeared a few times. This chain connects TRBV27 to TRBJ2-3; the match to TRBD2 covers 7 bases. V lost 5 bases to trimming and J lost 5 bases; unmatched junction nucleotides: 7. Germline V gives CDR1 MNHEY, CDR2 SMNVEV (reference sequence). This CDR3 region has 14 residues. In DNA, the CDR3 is TGTGCCAGCAGTAGCCGACTAGCAGTAGATACGCAGTATTTT. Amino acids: CASSSRLAVDTQYF.

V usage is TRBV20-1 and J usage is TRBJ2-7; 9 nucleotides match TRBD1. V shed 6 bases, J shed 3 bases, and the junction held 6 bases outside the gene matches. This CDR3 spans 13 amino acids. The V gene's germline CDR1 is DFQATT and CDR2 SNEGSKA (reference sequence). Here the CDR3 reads CSAAGQGLYEQYF. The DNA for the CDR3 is TGCAGTGCCGCGGGACAGGGCCTCTACGAGCAGTACTTC.

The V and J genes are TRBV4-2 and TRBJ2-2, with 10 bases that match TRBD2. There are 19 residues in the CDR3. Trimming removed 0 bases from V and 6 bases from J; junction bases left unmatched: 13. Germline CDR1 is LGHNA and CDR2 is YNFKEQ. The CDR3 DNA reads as TGTGCCAGCAGCCAAGATCTTCGTCTAGCGGGAGAACTCGCCGGGGAGCTGTTTTTT. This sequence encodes CASSQDLRLAGELAGELFF.

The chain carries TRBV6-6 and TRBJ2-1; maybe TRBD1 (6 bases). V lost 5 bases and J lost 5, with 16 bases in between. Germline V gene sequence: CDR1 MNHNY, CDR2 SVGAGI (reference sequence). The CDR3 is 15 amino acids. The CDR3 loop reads CASSQGCRADNEQFF. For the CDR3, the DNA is TGTGCCAGCAGTCAGGGGTGCCGCGCGGACAATGAGCAGTTCTTC.

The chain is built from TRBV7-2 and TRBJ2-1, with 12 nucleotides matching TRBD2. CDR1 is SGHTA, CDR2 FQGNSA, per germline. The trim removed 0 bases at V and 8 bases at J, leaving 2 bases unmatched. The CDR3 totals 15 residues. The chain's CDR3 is CASSLALAGGHEQFF. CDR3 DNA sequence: TGTGCCAGCAGCTTAGCCCTAGCGGGGGGGCATGAGCAGTTCTTC.

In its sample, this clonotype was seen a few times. CDR3 DNA: TGTGCCAGCAGCAAACTAAAGACCCAGTACTTC. The encoded protein is CASSKLKTQYF. The chain has TRBV12-3 or TRBV12-4 and TRBJ2-5; D gene unclear. The CDR3 has 11 amino acids. V gave up 6 bases and J gave up 6 bases, with 8 bases separating them.

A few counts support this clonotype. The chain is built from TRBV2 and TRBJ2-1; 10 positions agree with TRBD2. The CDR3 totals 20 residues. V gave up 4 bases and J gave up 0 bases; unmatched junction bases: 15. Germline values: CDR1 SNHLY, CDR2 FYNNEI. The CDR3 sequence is CASSVRRVSGGTYSYNEQFF. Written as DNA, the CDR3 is TGTGCCAGCAGTGTGCGGCGGGTTAGCGGGGGGACCTACTCCTACAATGAGCAGTTCTTC.

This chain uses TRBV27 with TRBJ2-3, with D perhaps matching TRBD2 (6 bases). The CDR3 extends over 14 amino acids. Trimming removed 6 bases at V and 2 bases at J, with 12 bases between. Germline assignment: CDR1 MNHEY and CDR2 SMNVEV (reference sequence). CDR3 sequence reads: CASRAWRDTDTQYF. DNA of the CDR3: TGTGCCAGCAGGGCTTGGAGGGACACAGATACGCAGTATTTT.

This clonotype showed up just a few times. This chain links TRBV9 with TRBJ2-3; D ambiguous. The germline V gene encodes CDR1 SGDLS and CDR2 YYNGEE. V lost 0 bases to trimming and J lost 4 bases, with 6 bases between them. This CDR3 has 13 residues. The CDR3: CASSVALADTQYF. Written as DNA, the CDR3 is TGTGCCAGCAGCGTAGCTCTAGCAGATACGCAGTATTTT. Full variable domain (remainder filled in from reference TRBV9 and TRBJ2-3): DSGVTQTPKHLITATGQRVTLRCSPRSGDLSVYWYQQSLDQGLQFLIQYYNGEERAKGNILERFSAQQFPDLHSELNLSSLELGDSALYFCASSVALADTQYFGPGTRLTVL.

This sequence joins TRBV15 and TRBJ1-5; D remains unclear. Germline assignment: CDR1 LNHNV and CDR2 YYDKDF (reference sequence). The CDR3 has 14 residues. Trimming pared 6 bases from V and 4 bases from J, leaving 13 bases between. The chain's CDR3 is CATSQRGPNQPQHF. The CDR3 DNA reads TGTGCCACCAGTCAGAGAGGACCAAATCAGCCCCAGCATTTT.

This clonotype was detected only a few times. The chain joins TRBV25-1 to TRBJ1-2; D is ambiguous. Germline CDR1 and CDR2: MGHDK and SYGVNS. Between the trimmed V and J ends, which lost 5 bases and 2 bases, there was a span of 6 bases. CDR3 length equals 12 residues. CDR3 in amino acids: CASSWGNYGYTF. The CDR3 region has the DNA TGTGCCAGCAGTTGGGGAAACTATGGCTACACCTTC.

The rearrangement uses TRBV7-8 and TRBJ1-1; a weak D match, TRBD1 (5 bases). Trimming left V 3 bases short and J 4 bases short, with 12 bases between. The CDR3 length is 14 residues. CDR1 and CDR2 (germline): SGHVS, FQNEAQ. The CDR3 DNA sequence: TGTGCCAGCAGCTTTGTTGGGGGAGGCACTGAAGCTTTCTTT. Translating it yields CASSFVGGGTEAFF.

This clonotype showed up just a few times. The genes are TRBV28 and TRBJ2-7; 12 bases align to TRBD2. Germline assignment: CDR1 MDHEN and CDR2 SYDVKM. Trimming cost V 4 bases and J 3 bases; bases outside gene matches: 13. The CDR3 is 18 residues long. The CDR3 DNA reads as TGTGCCAGCAGTTCGGTTTTTAGGACTAGCGGGATGATCTACGAGCAGTACTTC. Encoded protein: CASSSVFRTSGMIYEQYF.

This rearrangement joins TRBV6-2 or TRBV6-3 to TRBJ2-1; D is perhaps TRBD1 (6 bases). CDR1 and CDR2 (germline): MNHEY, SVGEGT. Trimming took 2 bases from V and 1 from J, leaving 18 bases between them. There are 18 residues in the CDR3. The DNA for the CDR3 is TGTGCCAGCAGTTACGAACAGGGTCAAAGGAGATCCTACAATGAGCAGTTCTTC. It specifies CASSYEQGQRRSYNEQFF.

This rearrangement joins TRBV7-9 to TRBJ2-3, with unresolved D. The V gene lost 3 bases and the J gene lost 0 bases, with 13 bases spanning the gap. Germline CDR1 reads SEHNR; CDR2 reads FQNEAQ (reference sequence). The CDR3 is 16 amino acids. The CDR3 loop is CASSLNELRSTDTQYF. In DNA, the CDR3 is TGTGCCAGCAGCTTGAATGAATTGCGGAGCACAGATACGCAGTATTTT.

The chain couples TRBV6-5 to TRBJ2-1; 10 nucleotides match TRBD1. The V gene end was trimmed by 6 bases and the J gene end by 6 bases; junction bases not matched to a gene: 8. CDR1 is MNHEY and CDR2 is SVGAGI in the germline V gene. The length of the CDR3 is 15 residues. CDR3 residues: CASRLTGTGVNEQFF. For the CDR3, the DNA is TGTGCCAGCAGGCTGACCGGGACAGGGGTCAATGAGCAGTTCTTC.

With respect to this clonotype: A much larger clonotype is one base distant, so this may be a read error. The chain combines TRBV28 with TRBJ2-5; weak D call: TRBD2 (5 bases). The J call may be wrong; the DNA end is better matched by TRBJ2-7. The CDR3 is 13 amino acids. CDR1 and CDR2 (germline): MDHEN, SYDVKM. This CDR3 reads CASPNLRASEQYF. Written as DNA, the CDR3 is TGTGCCAGCCCTAACCTGAGGGCGAGCGAGCAGTACTTC.

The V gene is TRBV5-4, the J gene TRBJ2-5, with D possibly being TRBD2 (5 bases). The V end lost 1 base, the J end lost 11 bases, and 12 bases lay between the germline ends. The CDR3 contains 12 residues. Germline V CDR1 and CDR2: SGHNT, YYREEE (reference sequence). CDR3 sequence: CASSLRFREQYF. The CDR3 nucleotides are TGTGCCAGCAGCTTGCGCTTTAGGGAGCAGTACTTC.

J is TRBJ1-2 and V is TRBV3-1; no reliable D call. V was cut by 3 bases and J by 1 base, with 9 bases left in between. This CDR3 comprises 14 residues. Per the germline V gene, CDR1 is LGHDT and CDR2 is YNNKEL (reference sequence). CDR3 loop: CASSQMGVNYGYTF. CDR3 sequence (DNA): TGTGCCAGCAGCCAGATGGGAGTTAACTATGGCTACACCTTC.

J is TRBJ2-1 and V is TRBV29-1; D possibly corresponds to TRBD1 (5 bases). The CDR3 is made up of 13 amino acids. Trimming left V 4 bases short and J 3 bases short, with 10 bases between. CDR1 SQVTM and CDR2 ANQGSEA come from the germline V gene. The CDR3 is CSVVGVSYNEQFF. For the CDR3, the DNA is TGCAGCGTTGTAGGGGTCAGCTACAATGAGCAGTTCTTC.

CDR3 loop: CAIRGQLPLHF. The DNA for the CDR3 is TGTGCTATACGGGGCCAGTTGCCCCTCCACTTT. The rearrangement joins TRBV27 to TRBJ1-6; tentatively, D is TRBD1 (5 bases). CDR3 size: 11 residues. Germline CDR1 and CDR2: MNHEY and SMNVEV (reference sequence).

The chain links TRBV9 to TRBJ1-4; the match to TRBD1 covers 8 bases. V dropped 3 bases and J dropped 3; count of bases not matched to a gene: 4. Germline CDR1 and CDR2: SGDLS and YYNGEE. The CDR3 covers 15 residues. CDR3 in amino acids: CASSDTGGANEKLFF. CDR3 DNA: TGTGCCAGCAGCGACACAGGGGGTGCTAATGAAAAACTGTTTTTT.

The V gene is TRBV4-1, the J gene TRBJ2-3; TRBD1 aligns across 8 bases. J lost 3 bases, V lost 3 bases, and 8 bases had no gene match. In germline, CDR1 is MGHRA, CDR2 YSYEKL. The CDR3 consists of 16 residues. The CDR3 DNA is TGCGCCAGCAGCCAGATGGGACAGGCGAAGACAGATACGCAGTATTTT. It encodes CASSQMGQAKTDTQYF.

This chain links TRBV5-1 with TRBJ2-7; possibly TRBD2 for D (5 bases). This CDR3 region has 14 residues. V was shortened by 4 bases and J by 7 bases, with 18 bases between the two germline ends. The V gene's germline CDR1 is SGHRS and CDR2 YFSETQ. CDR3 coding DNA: TGCGCCAGCAGCCCCGGGAAGACCTACAATGAGCAGTACTTC. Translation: CASSPGKTYNEQYF.

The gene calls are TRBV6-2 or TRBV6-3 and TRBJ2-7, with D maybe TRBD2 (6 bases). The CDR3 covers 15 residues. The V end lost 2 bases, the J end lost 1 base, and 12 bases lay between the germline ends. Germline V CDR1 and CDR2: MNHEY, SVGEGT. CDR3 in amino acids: CASSYDSSESYEQYF. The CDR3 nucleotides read TGTGCCAGCAGTTACGACTCTAGCGAATCCTACGAGCAGTACTTC.